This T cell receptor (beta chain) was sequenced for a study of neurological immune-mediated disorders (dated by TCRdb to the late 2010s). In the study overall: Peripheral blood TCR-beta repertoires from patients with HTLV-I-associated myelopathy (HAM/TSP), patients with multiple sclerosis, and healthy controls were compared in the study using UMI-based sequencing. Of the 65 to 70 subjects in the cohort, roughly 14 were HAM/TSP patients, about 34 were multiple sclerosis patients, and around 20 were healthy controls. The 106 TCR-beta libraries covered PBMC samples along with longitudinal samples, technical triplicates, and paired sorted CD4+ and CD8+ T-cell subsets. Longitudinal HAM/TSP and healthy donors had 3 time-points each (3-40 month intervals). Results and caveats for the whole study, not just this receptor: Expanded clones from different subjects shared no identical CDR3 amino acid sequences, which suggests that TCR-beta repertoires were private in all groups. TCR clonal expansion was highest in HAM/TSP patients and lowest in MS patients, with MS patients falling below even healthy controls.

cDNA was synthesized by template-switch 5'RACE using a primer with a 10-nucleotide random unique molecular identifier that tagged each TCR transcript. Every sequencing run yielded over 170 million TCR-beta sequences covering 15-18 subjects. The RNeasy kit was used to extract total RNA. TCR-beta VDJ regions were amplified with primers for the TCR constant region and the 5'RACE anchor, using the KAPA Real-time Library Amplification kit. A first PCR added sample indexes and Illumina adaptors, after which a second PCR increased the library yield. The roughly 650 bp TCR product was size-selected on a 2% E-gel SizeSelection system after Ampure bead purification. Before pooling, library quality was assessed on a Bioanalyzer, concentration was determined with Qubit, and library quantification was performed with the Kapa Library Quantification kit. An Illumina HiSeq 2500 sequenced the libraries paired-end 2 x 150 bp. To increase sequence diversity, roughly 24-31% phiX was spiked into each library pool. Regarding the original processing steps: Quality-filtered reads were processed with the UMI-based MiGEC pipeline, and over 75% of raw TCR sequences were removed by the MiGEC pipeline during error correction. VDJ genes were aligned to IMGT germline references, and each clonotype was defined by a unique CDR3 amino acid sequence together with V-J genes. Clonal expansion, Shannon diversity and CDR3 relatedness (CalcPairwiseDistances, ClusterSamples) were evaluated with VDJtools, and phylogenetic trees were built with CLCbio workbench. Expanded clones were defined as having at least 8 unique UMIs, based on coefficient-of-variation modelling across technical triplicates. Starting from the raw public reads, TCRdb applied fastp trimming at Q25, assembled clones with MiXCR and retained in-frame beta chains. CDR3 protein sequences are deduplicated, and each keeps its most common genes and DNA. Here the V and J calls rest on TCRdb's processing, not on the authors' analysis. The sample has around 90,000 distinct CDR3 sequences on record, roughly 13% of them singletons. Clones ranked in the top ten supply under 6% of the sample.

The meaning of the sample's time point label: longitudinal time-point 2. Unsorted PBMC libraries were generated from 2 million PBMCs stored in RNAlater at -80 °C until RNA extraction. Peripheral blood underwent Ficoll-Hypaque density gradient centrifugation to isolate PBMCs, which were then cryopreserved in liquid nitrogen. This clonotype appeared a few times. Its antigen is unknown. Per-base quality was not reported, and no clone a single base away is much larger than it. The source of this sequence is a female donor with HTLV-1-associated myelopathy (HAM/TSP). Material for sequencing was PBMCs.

CDR3 loop: CASSYSKASFINTGELFF. The DNA reads TGTGCCAGCAGTTACTCGAAAGCTAGCTTCATCAACACCGGGGAGCTGTTTTTT. Recombination joined TRBV6-5 with TRBJ2-2, and perhaps TRBD2 as D gene, on 5 matching bases. A distance of 16 bases separates the germline ends of V and J, which lose 0 bases and 2 bases respectively. The CDR3 covers 18 residues, taking in both the cysteine and the phenylalanine. Left in the record is the CDR3 DNA by itself, 54 bases read in frame from the first base. Based on the germline V gene, the CDR1 and CDR2 sequences are MNHEY and SVGAGI.